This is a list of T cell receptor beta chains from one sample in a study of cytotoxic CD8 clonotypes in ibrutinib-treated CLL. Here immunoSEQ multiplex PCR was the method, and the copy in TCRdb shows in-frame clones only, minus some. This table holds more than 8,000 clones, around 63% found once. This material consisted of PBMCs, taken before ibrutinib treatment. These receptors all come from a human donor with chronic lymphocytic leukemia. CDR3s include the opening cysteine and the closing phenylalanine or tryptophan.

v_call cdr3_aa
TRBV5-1 CASSRTGPDTQYF
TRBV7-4 CASSSTGAGECYLNEQFF
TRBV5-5 CASSFIRDSYNEQFF
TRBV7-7 CASSPGLAANEQFF
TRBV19 CASSPYGGESYEQYF
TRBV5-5 CASSLGARVAGELFF
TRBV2 CASINEKLFF
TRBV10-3 CAISTSGQGARQPQHF
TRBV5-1 CASSFDSTSYEQYF
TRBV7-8 CASSLVRTGGRETQYF
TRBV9 CASSVAGDWPPQHF
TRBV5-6 CASSLDGYNEQFF
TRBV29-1 CSVEGQGGETQYF
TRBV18 CASSPQGPNEKLFF
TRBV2 CASSVSWAGEQFF
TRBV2 CASEPGLSYNEQFF
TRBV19 CATSPDPQREGYNEQFF
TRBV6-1 CASSKILVSGNTIYF
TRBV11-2 CASSFLTGRFTYEQYF
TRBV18 CASSRTSGEQYF
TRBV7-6 CASSSWTNTGELFF
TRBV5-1 CASSYSYEQYF
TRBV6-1 CASSWKYEQYF
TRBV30 CAWKRTGANYGYTF